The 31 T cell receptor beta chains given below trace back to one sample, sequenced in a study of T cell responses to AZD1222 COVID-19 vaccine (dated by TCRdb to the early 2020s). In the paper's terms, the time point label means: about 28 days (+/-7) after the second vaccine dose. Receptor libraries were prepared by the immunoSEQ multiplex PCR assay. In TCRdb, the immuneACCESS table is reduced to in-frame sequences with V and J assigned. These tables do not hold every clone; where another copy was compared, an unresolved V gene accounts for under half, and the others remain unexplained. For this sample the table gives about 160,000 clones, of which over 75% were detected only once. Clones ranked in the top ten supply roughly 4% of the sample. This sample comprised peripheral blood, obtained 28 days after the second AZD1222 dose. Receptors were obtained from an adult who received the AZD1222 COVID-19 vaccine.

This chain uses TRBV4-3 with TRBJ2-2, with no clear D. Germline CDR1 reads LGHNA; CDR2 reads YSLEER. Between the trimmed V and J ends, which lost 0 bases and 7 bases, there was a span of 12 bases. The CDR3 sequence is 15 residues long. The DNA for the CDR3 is TGCGCCAGCAGCCAAGATTGGCAGATGGGCGGGGAGCTGTTTTTT. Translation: CASSQDWQMGGELFF.

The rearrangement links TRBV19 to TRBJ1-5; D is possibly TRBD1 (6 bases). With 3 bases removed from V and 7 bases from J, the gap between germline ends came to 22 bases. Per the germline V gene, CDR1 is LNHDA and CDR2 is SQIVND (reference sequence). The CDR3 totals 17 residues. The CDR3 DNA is TGTGCCAGTAGTATGAGGGTTTCAGGGGCGCATCAGCAGCCCCAGCATTTT. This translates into CASSMRVSGAHQQPQHF. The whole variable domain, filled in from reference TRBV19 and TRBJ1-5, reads DGGITQSPKYLFRKEGQNVTLSCEQNLNHDAMYWYRQDPGQGLRLIYYSQIVNDFQKGDIAEGYSVSREKKESFPLTVTSAQKNPTAFYLCASSMRVSGAHQQPQHFGDGTRLSIL.

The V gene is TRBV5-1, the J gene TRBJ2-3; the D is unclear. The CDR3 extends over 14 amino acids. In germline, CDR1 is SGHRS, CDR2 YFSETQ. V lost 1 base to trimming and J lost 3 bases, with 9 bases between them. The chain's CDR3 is CASSLPVQTDTQYF. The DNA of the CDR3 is TGCGCCAGCAGCTTGCCAGTGCAGACAGATACGCAGTATTTT. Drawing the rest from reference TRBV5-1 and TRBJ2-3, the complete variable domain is KAGVTQTPRYLIKTRGQQVTLSCSPISGHRSVSWYQQTPGQGLQFLFEYFSETQRNKGNFPGRFSGRQFSNSRSEMNVSTLELGDSALYLCASSLPVQTDTQYFGPGTRLTVL.

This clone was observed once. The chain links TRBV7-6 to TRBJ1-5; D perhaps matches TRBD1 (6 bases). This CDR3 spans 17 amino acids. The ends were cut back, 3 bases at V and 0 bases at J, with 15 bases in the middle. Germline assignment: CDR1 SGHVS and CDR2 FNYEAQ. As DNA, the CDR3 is TGTGCCAGCAGCTTGGCCACAGGGAGCGATAGCAATCAGCCCCAGCATTTT. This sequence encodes CASSLATGSDSNQPQHF. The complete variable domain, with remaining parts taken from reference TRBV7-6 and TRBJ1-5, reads GAGVSQSPRYKVTKRGQDVALRCDPISGHVSLYWYRQALGQGPEFLTYFNYEAQQDKSGLPNDRFSAERPEGSISTLTIQRTEQRDSAMYRCASSLATGSDSNQPQHFGDGTRLSIL.

The CDR3 DNA is TGTGCCAGCAGCTTATCGGGTCAGCCCCAGCATTTT. Translated: CASSLSGQPQHF. The genes are TRBV13 and TRBJ1-5, with D unclear. Trimming shortened V by 2 bases and J by 6 bases, and 5 bases separated the two germline ends. Germline-derived CDR1 and CDR2 are PRHDT and FYEKMQ (reference sequence). The CDR3 is 12 amino acids.

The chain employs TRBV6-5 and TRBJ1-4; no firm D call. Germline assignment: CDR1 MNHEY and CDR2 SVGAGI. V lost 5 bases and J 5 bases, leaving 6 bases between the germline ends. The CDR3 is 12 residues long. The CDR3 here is CASSRRNEKLFF. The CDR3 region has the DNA TGTGCCAGCAGTCGACGGAATGAAAAACTGTTTTTT.

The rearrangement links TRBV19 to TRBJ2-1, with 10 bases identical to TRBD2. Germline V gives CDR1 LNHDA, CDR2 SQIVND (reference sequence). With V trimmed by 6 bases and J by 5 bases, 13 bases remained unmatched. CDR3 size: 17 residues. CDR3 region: CASRVSPGLAGDNEQFF. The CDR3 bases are TGTGCCAGTAGAGTCAGCCCCGGGCTAGCGGGGGACAATGAGCAGTTCTTC.

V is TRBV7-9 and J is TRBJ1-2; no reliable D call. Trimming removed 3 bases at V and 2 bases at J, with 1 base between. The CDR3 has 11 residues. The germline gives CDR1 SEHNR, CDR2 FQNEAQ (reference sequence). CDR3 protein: CASSLNYGYTF. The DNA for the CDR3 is TGTGCCAGCAGCTTGAACTATGGCTACACCTTC.

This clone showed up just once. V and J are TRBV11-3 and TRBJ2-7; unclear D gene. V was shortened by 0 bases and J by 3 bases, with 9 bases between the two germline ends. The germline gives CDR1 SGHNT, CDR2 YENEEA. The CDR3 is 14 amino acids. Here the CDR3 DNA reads TGTGCCAGCAGCTTAGATCAGGAAGGCTACGAGCAGTACTTC. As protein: CASSLDQEGYEQYF. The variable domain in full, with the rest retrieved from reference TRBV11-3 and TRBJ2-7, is EAGVVQSPRYKIIEKKQPVAFWCNPISGHNTLYWYLQNLGQGPELLIRYENEEAVDDSQLPKDRFSAERLKGVDSTLKIQPAELGDSAVYLCASSLDQEGYEQYFGPGTRLTVT.

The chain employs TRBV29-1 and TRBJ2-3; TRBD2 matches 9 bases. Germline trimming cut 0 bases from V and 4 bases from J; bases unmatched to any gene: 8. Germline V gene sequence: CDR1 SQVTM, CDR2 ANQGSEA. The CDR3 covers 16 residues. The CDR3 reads CSVEDGPGGGADTQYF. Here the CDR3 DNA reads TGCAGCGTTGAAGATGGCCCAGGCGGGGGGGCAGATACGCAGTATTTT.

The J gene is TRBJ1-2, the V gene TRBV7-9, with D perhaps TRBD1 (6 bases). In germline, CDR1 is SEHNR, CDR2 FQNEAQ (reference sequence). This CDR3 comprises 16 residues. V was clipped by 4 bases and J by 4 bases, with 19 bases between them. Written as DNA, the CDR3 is TGTGCCAGCAGCTCAGCCCACAGGGCTGGCAGCTATGGCTACACCTTC. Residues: CASSSAHRAGSYGYTF.

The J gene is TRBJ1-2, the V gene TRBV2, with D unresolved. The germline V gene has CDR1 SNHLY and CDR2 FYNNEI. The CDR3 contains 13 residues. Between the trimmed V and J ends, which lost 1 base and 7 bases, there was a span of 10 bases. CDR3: CASSEGEGRGYTF. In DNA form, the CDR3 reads TGTGCCAGCAGTGAAGGGGAGGGCCGTGGCTACACCTTC.

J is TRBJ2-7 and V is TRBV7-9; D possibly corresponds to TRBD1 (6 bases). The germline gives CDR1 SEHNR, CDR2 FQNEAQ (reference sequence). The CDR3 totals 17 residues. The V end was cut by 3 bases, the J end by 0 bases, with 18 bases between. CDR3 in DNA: TGTGCCAGCAGCTTTTTACCCGGACAGTCAAGCTCCTACGAGCAGTACTTC. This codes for CASSFLPGQSSSYEQYF.

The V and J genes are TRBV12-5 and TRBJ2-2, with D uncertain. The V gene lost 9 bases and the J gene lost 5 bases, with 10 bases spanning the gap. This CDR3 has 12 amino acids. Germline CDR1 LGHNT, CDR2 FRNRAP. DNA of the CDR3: TGTGCTAGCCAGGCCTCAACCGGGGAGCTGTTTTTT. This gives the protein CASQASTGELFF.

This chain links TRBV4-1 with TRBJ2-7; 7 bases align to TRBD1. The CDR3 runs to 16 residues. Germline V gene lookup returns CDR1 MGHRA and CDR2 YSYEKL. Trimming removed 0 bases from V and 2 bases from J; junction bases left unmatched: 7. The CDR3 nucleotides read TGCGCCAGCAGCCAAGATTCACAGGGGATTCCCTACGAGCAGTACTTC. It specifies CASSQDSQGIPYEQYF.

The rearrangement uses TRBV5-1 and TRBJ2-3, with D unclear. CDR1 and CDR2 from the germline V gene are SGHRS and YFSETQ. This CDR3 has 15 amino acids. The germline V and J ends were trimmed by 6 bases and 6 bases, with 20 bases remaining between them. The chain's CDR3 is CASKNTGDPRDTQYF. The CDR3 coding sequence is TGCGCCAGCAAAAATACGGGTGATCCGAGGGATACGCAGTATTTT.

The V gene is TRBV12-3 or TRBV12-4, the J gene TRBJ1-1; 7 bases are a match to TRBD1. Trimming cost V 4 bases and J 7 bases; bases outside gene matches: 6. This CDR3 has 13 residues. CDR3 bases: TGTGCCAGCAGTTCCCGGGACAGTCTTGAAGCTTTCTTT. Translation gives CASSSRDSLEAFF.

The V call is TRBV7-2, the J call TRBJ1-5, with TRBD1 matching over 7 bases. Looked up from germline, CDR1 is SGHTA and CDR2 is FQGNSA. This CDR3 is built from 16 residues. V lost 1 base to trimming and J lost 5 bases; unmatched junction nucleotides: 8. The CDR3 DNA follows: TGTGCCAGCAGCTTAGGAGGGGGCCGGGCGGATCAGCCCCAGCATTTT. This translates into CASSLGGGRADQPQHF.

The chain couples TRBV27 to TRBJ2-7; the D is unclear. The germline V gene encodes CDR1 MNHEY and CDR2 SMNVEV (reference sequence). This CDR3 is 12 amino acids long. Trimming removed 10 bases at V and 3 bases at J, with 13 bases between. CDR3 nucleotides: TGTGCCACCCTCGGATCCAACTACGAGCAGTACTTC. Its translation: CATLGSNYEQYF.

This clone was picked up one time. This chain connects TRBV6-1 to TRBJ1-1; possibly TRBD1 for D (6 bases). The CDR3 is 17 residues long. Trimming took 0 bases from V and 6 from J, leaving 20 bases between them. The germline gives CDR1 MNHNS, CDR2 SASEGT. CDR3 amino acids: CASSEAADTGKSPEAFF. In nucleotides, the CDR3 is TGTGCCAGCAGTGAAGCGGCCGATACAGGGAAGTCCCCTGAAGCTTTCTTT.

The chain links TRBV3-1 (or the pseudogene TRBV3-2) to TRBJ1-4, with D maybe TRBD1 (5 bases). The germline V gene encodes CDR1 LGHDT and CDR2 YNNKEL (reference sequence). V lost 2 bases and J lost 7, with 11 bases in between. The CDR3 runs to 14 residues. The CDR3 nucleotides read TGTGCCAGCAGCCAACAGGGTAGGGGTGAAAAACTGTTTTTT. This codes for CASSQQGRGEKLFF.

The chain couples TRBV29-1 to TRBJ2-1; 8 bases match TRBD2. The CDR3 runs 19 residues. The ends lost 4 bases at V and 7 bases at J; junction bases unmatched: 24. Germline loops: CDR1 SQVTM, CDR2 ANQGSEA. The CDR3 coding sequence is TGCAGCGTTGGTCCCCGTCCCGGGACTAGTGCGTGGGGACAAAATGAGCAGTTCTTC. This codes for CSVGPRPGTSAWGQNEQFF.

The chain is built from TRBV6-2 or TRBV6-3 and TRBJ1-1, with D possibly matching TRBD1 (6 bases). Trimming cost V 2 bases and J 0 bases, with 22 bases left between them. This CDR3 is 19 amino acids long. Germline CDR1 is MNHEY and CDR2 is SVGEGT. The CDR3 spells CASSYLGGGSASMNTEAFF. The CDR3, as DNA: TGTGCCAGCAGTTACCTTGGGGGCGGAAGTGCCTCGATGAACACTGAAGCTTTCTTT.

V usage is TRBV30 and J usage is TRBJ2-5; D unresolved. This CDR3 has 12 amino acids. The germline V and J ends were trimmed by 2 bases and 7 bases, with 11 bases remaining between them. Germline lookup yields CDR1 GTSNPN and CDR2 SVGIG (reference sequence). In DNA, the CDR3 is TGTGCCTGGAGTAAGACCAGTGGGACCCAGTACTTC. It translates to CAWSKTSGTQYF.

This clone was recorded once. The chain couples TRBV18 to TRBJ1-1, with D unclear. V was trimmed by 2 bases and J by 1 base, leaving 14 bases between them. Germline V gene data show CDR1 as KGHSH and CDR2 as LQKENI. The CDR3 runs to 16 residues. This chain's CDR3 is CASSPVLSDGNTEAFF. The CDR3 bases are TGTGCCAGCTCACCAGTTTTGAGTGACGGGAACACTGAAGCTTTCTTT. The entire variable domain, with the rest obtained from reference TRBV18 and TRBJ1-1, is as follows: NAGVMQNPRHLVRRRGQEARLRCSPMKGHSHVYWYRQLPEEGLKFMVYLQKENIIDESGMPKERFSAEFPKEGPSILRIQQVVRGDSAAYFCASSPVLSDGNTEAFFGQGTRLTVV.

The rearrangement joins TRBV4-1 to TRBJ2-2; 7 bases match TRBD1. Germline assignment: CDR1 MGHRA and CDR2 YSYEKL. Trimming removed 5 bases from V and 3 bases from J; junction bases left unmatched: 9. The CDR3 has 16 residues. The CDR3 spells CASSLTPGGDTGELFF. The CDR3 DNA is TGCGCCAGCAGCTTAACCCCAGGGGGAGACACCGGGGAGCTGTTTTTT.

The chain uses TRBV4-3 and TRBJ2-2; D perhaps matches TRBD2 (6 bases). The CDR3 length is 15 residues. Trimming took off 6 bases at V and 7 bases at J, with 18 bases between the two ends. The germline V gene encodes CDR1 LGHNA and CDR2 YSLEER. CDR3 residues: CASRGGLEGGGELFF. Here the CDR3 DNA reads TGCGCCAGCAGGGGTGGGTTGGAGGGAGGCGGGGAGCTGTTTTTT.

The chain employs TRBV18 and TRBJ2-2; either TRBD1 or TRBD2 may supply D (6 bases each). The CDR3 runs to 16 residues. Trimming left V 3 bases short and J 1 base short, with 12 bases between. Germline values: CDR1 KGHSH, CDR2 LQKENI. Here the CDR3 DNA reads TGTGCCAGCTCACCGTTAGGGGGGAAGAACACCGGGGAGCTGTTTTTT. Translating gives CASSPLGGKNTGELFF.

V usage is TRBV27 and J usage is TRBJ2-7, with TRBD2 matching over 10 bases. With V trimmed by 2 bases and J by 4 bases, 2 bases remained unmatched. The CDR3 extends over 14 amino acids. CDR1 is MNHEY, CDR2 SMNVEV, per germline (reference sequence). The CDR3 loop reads CASSLLAGAYEQYF. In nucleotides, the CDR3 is TGTGCCAGCAGTTTACTAGCGGGGGCTTACGAGCAGTACTTC.

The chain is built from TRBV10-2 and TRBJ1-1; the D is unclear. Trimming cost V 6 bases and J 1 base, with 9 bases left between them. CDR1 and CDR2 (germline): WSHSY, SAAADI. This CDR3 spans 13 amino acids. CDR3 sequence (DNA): TGCGCCAGCAGAGAGGAGCCGAACACTGAAGCTTTCTTT. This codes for CASREEPNTEAFF.

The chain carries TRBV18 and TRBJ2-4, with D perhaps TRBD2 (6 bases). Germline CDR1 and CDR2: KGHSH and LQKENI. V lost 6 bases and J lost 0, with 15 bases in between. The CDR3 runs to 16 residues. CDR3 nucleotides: TGTGCCAGCTCCCGTCCGTCGGGAGTAGCCAAAAACATTCAGTACTTC. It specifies CASSRPSGVAKNIQYF. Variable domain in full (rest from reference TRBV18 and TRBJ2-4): NAGVMQNPRHLVRRRGQEARLRCSPMKGHSHVYWYRQLPEEGLKFMVYLQKENIIDESGMPKERFSAEFPKEGPSILRIQQVVRGDSAAYFCASSRPSGVAKNIQYFGAGTRLSVL.